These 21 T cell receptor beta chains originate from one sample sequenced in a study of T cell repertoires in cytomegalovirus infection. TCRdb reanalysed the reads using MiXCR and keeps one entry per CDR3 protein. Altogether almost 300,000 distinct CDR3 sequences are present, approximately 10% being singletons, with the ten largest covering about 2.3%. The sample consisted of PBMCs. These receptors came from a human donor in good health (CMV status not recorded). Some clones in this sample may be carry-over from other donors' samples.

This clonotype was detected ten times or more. This CDR3 is CASSPRTGSPDTQYF. CDR3 bases: TGTGCCAGCAGCCCCCGGACAGGGTCCCCAGATACGCAGTATTTT. The V call is TRBV11-2, the J call TRBJ2-3; 8 nucleotides align to TRBD1. V shed 5 bases and J 4 bases; nucleotides not matched to a gene: 8. CDR1 is SGHAT, CDR2 FQNNGV, per germline. CDR3 length: 15 residues.

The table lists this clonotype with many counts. The DNA of the CDR3 is TGTGCCAGCAGAGTAGCTAACTATGGCTACACCTTC. Its translation: CASRVANYGYTF. The chain employs TRBV6-2 or TRBV6-3 and TRBJ1-2, with D unresolved. The germline CDR1 and CDR2 sequences are MNHEY and SVGEGT. CDR3 length equals 12 residues. V lost 6 bases, J lost 0 bases, and 5 bases lay in between.

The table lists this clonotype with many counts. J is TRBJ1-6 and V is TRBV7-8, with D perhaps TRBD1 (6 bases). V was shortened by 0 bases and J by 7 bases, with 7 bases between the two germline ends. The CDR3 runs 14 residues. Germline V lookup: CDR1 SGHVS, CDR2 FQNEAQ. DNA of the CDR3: TGTGCCAGCAGCTTAGCGGACAGCAATTCACCCCTCCACTTT. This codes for CASSLADSNSPLHF.

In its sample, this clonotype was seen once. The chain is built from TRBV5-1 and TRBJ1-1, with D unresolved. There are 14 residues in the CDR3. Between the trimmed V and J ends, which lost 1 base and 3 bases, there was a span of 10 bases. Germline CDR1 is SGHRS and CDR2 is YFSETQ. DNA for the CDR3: TGCGCCAGCAGCTTGTTCTTTGGTGACACTGAAGCTTTCTTT. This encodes CASSLFFGDTEAFF.

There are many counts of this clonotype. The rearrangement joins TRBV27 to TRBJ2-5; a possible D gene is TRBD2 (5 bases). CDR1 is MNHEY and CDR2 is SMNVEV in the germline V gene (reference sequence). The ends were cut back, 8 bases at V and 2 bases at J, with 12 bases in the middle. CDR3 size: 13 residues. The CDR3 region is CASSTWEQETQYF. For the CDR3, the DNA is TGTGCCAGCTCGACCTGGGAGCAAGAGACCCAGTACTTC.

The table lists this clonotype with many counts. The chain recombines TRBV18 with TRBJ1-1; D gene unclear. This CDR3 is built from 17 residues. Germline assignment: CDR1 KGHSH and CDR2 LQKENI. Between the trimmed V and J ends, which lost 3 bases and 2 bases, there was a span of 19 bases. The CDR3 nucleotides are TGTGCCAGCTCACCCCAGGTTGGATCGGAGAAAAACACTGAAGCTTTCTTT. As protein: CASSPQVGSEKNTEAFF.

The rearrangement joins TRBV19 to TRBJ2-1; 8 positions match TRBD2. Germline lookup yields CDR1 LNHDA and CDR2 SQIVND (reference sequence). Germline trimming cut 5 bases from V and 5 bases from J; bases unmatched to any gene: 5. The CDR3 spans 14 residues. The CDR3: CASSDGGAHNEQFF. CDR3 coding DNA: TGTGCCAGTAGTGACGGGGGGGCCCACAATGAGCAGTTCTTC. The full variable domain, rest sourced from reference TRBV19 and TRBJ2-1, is DGGITQSPKYLFRKEGQNVTLSCEQNLNHDAMYWYRQDPGQGLRLIYYSQIVNDFQKGDIAEGYSVSREKKESFPLTVTSAQKNPTAFYLCASSDGGAHNEQFFGPGTRLTVL.

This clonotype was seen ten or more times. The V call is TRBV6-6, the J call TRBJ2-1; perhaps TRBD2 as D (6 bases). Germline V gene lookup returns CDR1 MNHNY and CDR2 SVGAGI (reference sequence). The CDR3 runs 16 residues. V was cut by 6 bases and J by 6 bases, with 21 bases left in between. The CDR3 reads CASSQLQGTAGNEQFF. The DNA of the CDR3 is TGTGCCAGCAGCCAACTCCAAGGGACTGCGGGCAATGAGCAGTTCTTC.

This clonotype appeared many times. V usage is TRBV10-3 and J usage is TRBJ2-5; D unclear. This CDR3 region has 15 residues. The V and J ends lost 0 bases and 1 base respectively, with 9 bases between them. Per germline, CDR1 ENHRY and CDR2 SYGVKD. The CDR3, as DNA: TGTGCCATCAGTGAGTCCGATGGCAGCCAAGAGACCCAGTACTTC. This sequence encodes CAISESDGSQETQYF.

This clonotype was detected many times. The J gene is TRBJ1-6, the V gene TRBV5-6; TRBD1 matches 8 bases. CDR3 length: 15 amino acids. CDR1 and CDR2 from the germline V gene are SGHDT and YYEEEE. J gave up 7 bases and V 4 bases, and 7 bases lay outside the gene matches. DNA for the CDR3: TGTGCCAGCAGCGAGGAGGACAGGGCAAATTCACCCCTCCACTTT. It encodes CASSEEDRANSPLHF.

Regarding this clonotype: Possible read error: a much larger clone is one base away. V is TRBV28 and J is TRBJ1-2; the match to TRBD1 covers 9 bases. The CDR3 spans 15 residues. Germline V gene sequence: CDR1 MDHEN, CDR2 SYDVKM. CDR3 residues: CACSLGYRGRDGYTF. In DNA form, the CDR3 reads TGTGCCTGCAGTTTAGGGTACAGGGGGCGAGATGGCTACACCTTC.

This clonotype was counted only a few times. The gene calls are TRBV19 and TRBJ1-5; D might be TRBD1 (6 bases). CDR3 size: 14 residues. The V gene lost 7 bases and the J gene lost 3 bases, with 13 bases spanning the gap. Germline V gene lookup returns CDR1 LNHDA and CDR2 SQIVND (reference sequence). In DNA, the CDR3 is TGTGCCAGTACCGCCCGGGGGGCCAATCAGCCCCAGCATTTT. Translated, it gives CASTARGANQPQHF.

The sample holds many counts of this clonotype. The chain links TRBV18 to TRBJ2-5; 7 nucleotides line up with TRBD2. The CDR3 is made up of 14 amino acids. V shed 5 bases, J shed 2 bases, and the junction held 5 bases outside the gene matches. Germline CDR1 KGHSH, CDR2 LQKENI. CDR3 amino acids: CASSNQRGQETQYF. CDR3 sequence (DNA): TGTGCCAGCTCAAATCAGCGGGGACAAGAGACCCAGTACTTC.

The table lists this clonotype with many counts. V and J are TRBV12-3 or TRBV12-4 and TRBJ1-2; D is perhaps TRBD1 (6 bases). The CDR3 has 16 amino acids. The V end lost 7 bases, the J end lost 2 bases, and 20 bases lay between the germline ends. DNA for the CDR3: TGTGCCAGCATCGTTAATTTGCTGAGGGGGAACTATGGCTACACCTTC. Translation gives CASIVNLLRGNYGYTF.

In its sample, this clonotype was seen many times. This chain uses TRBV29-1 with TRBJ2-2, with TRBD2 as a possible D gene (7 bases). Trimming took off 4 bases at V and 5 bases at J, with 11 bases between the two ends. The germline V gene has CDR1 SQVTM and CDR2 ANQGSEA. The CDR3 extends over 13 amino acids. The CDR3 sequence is CSVVGGATGELFF. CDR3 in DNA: TGCAGCGTTGTTGGGGGGGCGACCGGGGAGCTGTTTTTT.

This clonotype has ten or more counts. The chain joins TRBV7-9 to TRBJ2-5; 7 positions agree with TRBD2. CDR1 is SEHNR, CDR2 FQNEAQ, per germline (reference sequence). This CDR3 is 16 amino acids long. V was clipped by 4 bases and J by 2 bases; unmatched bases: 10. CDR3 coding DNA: TGTGCCAGCAGCTCGGCCCCGGGGAGGGGACAAGAGACCCAGTACTTC. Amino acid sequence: CASSSAPGRGQETQYF.

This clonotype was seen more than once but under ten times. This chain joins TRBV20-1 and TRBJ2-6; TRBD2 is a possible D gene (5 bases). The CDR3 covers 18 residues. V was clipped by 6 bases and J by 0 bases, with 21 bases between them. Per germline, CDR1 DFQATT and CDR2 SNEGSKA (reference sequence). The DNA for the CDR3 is TGCAGTGCCCTGAGGGCAGGCGTTTTTTACTCTGGGGCCAACGTCCTGACTTTC. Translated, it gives CSALRAGVFYSGANVLTF.

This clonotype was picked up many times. The chain's CDR3 is CASGRETGELFF. The CDR3 nucleotides are TGTGCCAGCGGGCGGGAAACCGGGGAGCTGTTTTTT. The V and J genes are TRBV6-1 and TRBJ2-2; possibly TRBD2 for D (6 bases). The CDR3 spans 12 residues. Germline V lookup: CDR1 MNHNS, CDR2 SASEGT. The ends were cut back, 8 bases at V and 5 bases at J, with 9 bases in the middle.

The CDR3 loop reads CASSLGTGPNEKLFF. The DNA for the CDR3 is TGTGCCAGCAGTTTAGGTACGGGTCCCAATGAAAAACTGTTTTTT. The chain is built from TRBV28 and TRBJ1-4; D is undetermined. This CDR3 spans 15 amino acids. V dropped 2 bases and J dropped 5 bases, with 12 bases sitting between them. Germline lookup yields CDR1 MDHEN and CDR2 SYDVKM.

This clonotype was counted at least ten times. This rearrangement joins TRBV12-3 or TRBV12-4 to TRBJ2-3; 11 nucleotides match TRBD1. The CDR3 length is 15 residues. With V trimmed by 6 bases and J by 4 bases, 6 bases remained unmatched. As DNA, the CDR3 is TGTGCCAGCAGCCTAGGGGACAGGGGGTCAGATACGCAGTATTTT. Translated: CASSLGDRGSDTQYF.

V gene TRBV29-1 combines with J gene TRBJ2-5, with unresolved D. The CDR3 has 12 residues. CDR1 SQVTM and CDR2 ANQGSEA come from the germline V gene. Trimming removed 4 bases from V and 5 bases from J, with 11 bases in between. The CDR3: CSVVTDRETQYF. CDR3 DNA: TGCAGCGTTGTAACGGATCGGGAGACCCAGTACTTC.